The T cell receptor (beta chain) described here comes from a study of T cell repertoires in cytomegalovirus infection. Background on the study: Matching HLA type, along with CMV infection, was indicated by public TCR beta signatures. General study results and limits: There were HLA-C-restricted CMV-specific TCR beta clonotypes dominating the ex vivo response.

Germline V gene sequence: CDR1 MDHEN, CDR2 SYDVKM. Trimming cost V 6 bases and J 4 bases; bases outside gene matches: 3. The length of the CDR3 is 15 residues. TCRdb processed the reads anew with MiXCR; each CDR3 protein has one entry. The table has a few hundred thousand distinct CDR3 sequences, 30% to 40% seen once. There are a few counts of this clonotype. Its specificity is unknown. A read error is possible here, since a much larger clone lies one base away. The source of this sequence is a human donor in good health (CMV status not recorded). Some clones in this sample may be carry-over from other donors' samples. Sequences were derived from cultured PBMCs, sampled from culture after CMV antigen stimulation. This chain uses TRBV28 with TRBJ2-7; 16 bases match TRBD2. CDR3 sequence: CASRPGLAGGYEQYF. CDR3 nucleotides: TGTGCCAGCAGGCCGGGACTAGCGGGAGGGTACGAGCAGTACTTC.